The rows below give T cell receptor beta chains drawn from one sample of a study of T cells in localized non-small cell lung cancer. Clones were sequenced by immunoSEQ multiplex PCR, and TCRdb holds only the in-frame ones, with some missing. The sample yields roughly 58,000 clones, roughly 80% seen once. The sequencing here drew on PBMCs, taken before any cancer treatment. These receptors were taken from a man aged 35 to 69 with stage II lung adenocarcinoma. Both conserved end residues are part of each CDR3. Each record gives: D gene, CDR3 length, V gene, clone size, J gene, CDR3 DNA, CDR3 protein. The D gene is left open where the match is weak. Clone size appears in some rows only: once, few, many, or a class for an expanded clone.

d_call: .
cdr3_length: 17
v_call: TRBV7-8
clone_size: .
j_call: TRBJ1-2
cdr3_nt: TGTGCCAGCAGCTTAGGGCCGGGACAACCAATCCTCGATGGCTACACCTTC
cdr3_aa: CASSLGPGQPILDGYTF

d_call: TRBD2
cdr3_length: 15
v_call: TRBV12-5
clone_size: .
j_call: TRBJ2-5
cdr3_nt: TGTGCTAGTGGACCTACTAGCGGGGGCCGGGAGACCCAGTACTTC
cdr3_aa: CASGPTSGGRETQYF

d_call: TRBD2
cdr3_length: 18
v_call: TRBV7-2
clone_size: .
j_call: TRBJ2-7
cdr3_nt: TGTGCCAGCAGCTTAGGCTCAGCGGGAGGGCCTATACCCTACGAGCAGTACTTC
cdr3_aa: CASSLGSAGGPIPYEQYF

d_call: .
cdr3_length: 17
v_call: TRBV7-6
clone_size: .
j_call: TRBJ2-1
cdr3_nt: TGTGCCAGCAGCGGGGGTCCAGGGGGGGAATTAAGACATGAGCAGTTCTTC
cdr3_aa: CASSGGPGGELRHEQFF

d_call: TRBD1
cdr3_length: 15
v_call: TRBV7-3
clone_size: .
j_call: TRBJ1-2
cdr3_nt: TGTGCCAGCAGCTTGGCACTCGGACAGGTCTATGGCTACACCTTC
cdr3_aa: CASSLALGQVYGYTF

d_call: .
cdr3_length: 14
v_call: TRBV5-4
clone_size: .
j_call: TRBJ1-1
cdr3_nt: TGTGCCAGCAGCTTGTGGGTTCGGAACACTGAAGCTTTCTTT
cdr3_aa: CASSLWVRNTEAFF

d_call: .
cdr3_length: 15
v_call: TRBV4-1
clone_size: .
j_call: TRBJ2-5
cdr3_nt: TGCGCCAGCAGCCAAACCTCCCGTTGGGTAGAGACCCAGTACTTC
cdr3_aa: CASSQTSRWVETQYF

d_call: .
cdr3_length: 14
v_call: TRBV6-5
clone_size: few
j_call: TRBJ1-5
cdr3_nt: TGTGCCAGCTCCCCTTGGGCTCGCAATCAGCCCCAGCATTTT
cdr3_aa: CASSPWARNQPQHF

d_call: .
cdr3_length: 14
v_call: TRBV7-3
clone_size: .
j_call: TRBJ2-1
cdr3_nt: TGTGCCAGCAGCTTAACGGGGCCTCTCAATGAGCAGTTCTTC
cdr3_aa: CASSLTGPLNEQFF

d_call: .
cdr3_length: 14
v_call: TRBV30
clone_size: medium-sized
j_call: TRBJ2-7
cdr3_nt: TGTGCCTGGAACAAAATTCCCAGCTCCTACGAGCAGTACTTC
cdr3_aa: CAWNKIPSSYEQYF

d_call: .
cdr3_length: 16
v_call: TRBV6-4
clone_size: .
j_call: TRBJ2-7
cdr3_nt: TGTGCCAGCAGCCACCTCGTTGAGCCCTTTATGAGCGAGCAGTACTTC
cdr3_aa: CASSHLVEPFMSEQYF

d_call: TRBD1
cdr3_length: 11
v_call: TRBV11-2
clone_size: .
j_call: TRBJ1-4
cdr3_nt: TGTGCCAGCACCTCAGGGGGACAGTTAGTTTTT
cdr3_aa: CASTSGGQLVF

d_call: .
cdr3_length: 15
v_call: TRBV7-6
clone_size: .
j_call: TRBJ1-5
cdr3_nt: TGTGCCAGCAGCTTAGCGCGGGGAGTTAATCAGCCCCAGCATTTT
cdr3_aa: CASSLARGVNQPQHF

d_call: .
cdr3_length: 13
v_call: TRBV5-6
clone_size: .
j_call: TRBJ1-1
cdr3_nt: TGTGCCAGCAGCTTGTACGGGGGAATTGAAGCTTTCTTT
cdr3_aa: CASSLYGGIEAFF

d_call: .
cdr3_length: 14
v_call: TRBV4-3
clone_size: once
j_call: TRBJ1-2
cdr3_nt: TGCGCCAGCAGCCAAGGGGAGGGATACTATGGCTACACCTTC
cdr3_aa: CASSQGEGYYGYTF

d_call: .
cdr3_length: 15
v_call: TRBV6-5
clone_size: .
j_call: TRBJ2-7
cdr3_nt: TGTGCCAGCAGTTACCGGGACGGCGGGAACTACGAGCAGTACTTC
cdr3_aa: CASSYRDGGNYEQYF

d_call: TRBD1
cdr3_length: 17
v_call: TRBV18
clone_size: .
j_call: TRBJ1-3
cdr3_nt: TGTGCCAGCTCACCCATGACCGGGACAGGCAGTGGAAACACCATATATTTT
cdr3_aa: CASSPMTGTGSGNTIYF

d_call: TRBD1
cdr3_length: 15
v_call: TRBV6-6
clone_size: once
j_call: TRBJ1-4
cdr3_nt: TGTGCCAGCAGTTACGGGGCCGGGACAGATGAAAAACTGTTTTTT
cdr3_aa: CASSYGAGTDEKLFF

d_call: TRBD1
cdr3_length: 15
v_call: TRBV7-2
clone_size: .
j_call: TRBJ1-2
cdr3_nt: TGTGCCAGCAGCTTAGAAGGACAGGGGAGCTATGGCTACACCTTC
cdr3_aa: CASSLEGQGSYGYTF

d_call: TRBD1
cdr3_length: 15
v_call: TRBV5-1
clone_size: .
j_call: TRBJ2-3
cdr3_nt: TGCGCCAGCAGCCTGGACAGGAAGGGCACAGATACGCAGTATTTT
cdr3_aa: CASSLDRKGTDTQYF

d_call: .
cdr3_length: 19
v_call: TRBV7-9
clone_size: .
j_call: TRBJ2-2
cdr3_nt: TGTGCCAGCAGCACGTTGACAGGGCGGAGGGGTACGGGCGCCGGGGAGCTGTTTTTT
cdr3_aa: CASSTLTGRRGTGAGELFF

d_call: TRBD2
cdr3_length: 15
v_call: TRBV7-3
clone_size: .
j_call: TRBJ2-1
cdr3_nt: TGTGCCAGCAGCGCGACTAGCGGGAGCTACAATGAGCAGTTCTTC
cdr3_aa: CASSATSGSYNEQFF

d_call: .
cdr3_length: 16
v_call: TRBV5-1
clone_size: once
j_call: TRBJ2-5
cdr3_nt: TGCGCCAGCGTCCCACACCTGGGCGGGTTTTCAGAGACCCAGTACTTC
cdr3_aa: CASVPHLGGFSETQYF

d_call: .
cdr3_length: 14
v_call: TRBV12-5
clone_size: .
j_call: TRBJ1-2
cdr3_nt: TGTGCTAGTGGTTTGGGAGCCTCGGGCTATGGCTACACCTTC
cdr3_aa: CASGLGASGYGYTF

d_call: .
cdr3_length: 16
v_call: TRBV25-1
clone_size: once
j_call: TRBJ2-3
cdr3_nt: TGTGCCAGCAGTGGCGTTCCGGGCCAAATAACAGATACGCAGTATTTT
cdr3_aa: CASSGVPGQITDTQYF

d_call: .
cdr3_length: 16
v_call: TRBV7-8
clone_size: once
j_call: TRBJ2-1
cdr3_nt: TGTGCCAGCAGCTTCCACAGCGGGACAGGCTACAATGAGCAGTTCTTC
cdr3_aa: CASSFHSGTGYNEQFF

d_call: TRBD1
cdr3_length: 15
v_call: TRBV28
clone_size: .
j_call: TRBJ1-2
cdr3_nt: TGTGCCAGCAGTAGCCTTGACAGGGCAACCAGAGGCTACACCTTC
cdr3_aa: CASSSLDRATRGYTF

d_call: .
cdr3_length: 16
v_call: TRBV18
clone_size: once
j_call: TRBJ1-5
cdr3_nt: TGTGCCAGCTCACCTCCCTCCCAGGGAACCACTCAGCCCCAGCATTTT
cdr3_aa: CASSPPSQGTTQPQHF

d_call: .
cdr3_length: 13
v_call: TRBV2
clone_size: .
j_call: TRBJ1-2
cdr3_nt: TGTGCCAGCAATGGACAGAGTAACTATGGCTACACCTTC
cdr3_aa: CASNGQSNYGYTF

d_call: .
cdr3_length: 14
v_call: TRBV7-2
clone_size: .
j_call: TRBJ1-1
cdr3_nt: TGTGCCAGCAGCCCGGGACTGGGGAACACTGAAGCTTTCTTT
cdr3_aa: CASSPGLGNTEAFF

d_call: TRBD2
cdr3_length: 17
v_call: TRBV13
clone_size: .
j_call: TRBJ2-3
cdr3_nt: TGTGCCAGCAGTCAGGGGACTAGCGGGAGCATTCTGGGGACGCAGTATTTT
cdr3_aa: CASSQGTSGSILGTQYF

d_call: .
cdr3_length: 11
v_call: TRBV28
clone_size: .
j_call: TRBJ2-1
cdr3_nt: TGTGCCAGCACCCTTCAGGGGGAGCAGTTCTTC
cdr3_aa: CASTLQGEQFF

d_call: .
cdr3_length: 14
v_call: TRBV30
clone_size: .
j_call: TRBJ2-7
cdr3_nt: TGTGCCTGGAGTAAGCCCACGCTCTCTTACGAGCAGTACTTC
cdr3_aa: CAWSKPTLSYEQYF

d_call: .
cdr3_length: 16
v_call: TRBV29-1
clone_size: .
j_call: TRBJ2-1
cdr3_nt: TGCAGCGTTGGGATACGGAGTGGGCTTAGGTTGAATGAGCAGTTCTTC
cdr3_aa: CSVGIRSGLRLNEQFF

d_call: .
cdr3_length: 15
v_call: TRBV7-9
clone_size: once
j_call: TRBJ2-2
cdr3_nt: TGTGCCAGCAGCCTAGGGGGTGACGGCACCGGGGAGCTGTTTTTT
cdr3_aa: CASSLGGDGTGELFF

d_call: TRBD1
cdr3_length: 17
v_call: TRBV5-8
clone_size: .
j_call: TRBJ1-1
cdr3_nt: TGTGCCAGCCCGGACGGGAGGGACAGGATCATGAACACTGAAGCTTTCTTT
cdr3_aa: CASPDGRDRIMNTEAFF

d_call: .
cdr3_length: 13
v_call: TRBV29-1
clone_size: .
j_call: TRBJ2-3
cdr3_nt: TGCAGCGTGGGACCGAGCGGCACAGATACGCAGTATTTT
cdr3_aa: CSVGPSGTDTQYF